This T cell receptor (beta chain) was retrieved from a study of cytomegalovirus exposure and HLA in healthy donors. The validation cohort, a group of 120 subjects, included the donors and was separate from the roughly 670-subject first cohort. To note about this clone: Its antigen remains unidentified.

The protocol was immunoSEQ multiplex PCR, while the TCRdb copy is restricted to in-frame clones and leaves out a portion. This sample has over 150,000 clones, with about 89% found just once. Overall study results and limits: In vitro assays verified that a few CMV-associated chains recognized CMV antigens specifically.

Germline V lookup: CDR1 SGHRS, CDR2 YFSETQ. Losses at the gene ends were 1 base for V and 5 bases for J; bases not matched to a gene: 8. This CDR3 spans 17 amino acids. This clonotype was obtained from a woman between 18 and 29 years old in good health and CMV-seropositive. J is TRBJ2-3 and V is TRBV5-1; 12 nucleotides align to TRBD2. The sequenced sample was PBMCs. The CDR3 loop is CASSLRSSGGAGDTQYF. CDR3 nucleotides: TGCGCCAGCAGCTTGAGGTCTAGCGGGGGGGCCGGAGATACGCAGTATTTT.